The following is a T cell receptor beta chain sequence with its context. The antigen is not known. Other DNA sequences in this specimen translate into the identical CDR3. This specimen belongs to a study of shared clonotypes between healthy human individuals. In the study overall: Plates per donor: three CD4 naive, three CD4 memory, two CD8 naive, one CD8 memory. Findings of the study overall: Sorted-subset sequencing, rarefaction showed, was incomplete despite large depth.

Original methodology: From ImmunoSEQ came sequences covering only the junction and carrying no quality scores, so filtering differed. Method: immunoSEQ multiplex PCR; TCRdb's copy keeps in-frame clones and lacks some. V and J calls and clone size follow that table, whereas D and trimming were derived from the DNA. Of 2 million to 2.5 million clones listed, 85% to 95% are singletons. Germline CDR1 is SGHRS and CDR2 is YFSETQ. V lost 4 bases to trimming and J lost 1 base; unmatched junction nucleotides: 3. This CDR3 region has 14 residues. The source is a man younger than 35 in good health. Some clones in this sample may be carry-over from other donors' samples. The chain has TRBV5-1 and TRBJ2-3, with 7 bases lining up with TRBD1. The source material was naive CD4+ T cells from PBMCs. As to subset: CD45RA+ positively selected. The CDR3: CASSVGQGTDTQYF. DNA of the CDR3: TGCGCCAGCAGCGTCGGACAGGGCACAGATACGCAGTATTTT.